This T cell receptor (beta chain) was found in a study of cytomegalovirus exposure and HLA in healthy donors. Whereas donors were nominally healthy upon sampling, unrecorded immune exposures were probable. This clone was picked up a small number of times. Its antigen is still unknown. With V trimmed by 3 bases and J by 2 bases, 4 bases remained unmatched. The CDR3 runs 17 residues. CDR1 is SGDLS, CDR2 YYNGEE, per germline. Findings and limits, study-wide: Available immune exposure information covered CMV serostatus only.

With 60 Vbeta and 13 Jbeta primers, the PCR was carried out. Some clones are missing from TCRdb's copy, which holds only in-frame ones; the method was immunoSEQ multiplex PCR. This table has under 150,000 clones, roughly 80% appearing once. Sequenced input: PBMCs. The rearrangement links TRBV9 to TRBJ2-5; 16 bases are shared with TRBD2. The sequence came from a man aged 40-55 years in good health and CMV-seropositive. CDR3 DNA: TGTGCCAGCAGCGGGGGACTAGCGGGAGGGAGGCAAGAGACCCAGTACTTC. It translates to CASSGGLAGGRQETQYF.